The next 26 T cell receptor beta chains were all read from a single sample in a study of CD8 T cells in ankylosing spondylitis. The study's findings and limits: One TCR beta motif, made up of several highly homologous variants, appeared characteristic of ankylosing spondylitis blood.

The antigens of these receptors remain unknown. TCRdb recomputed calls from the 5' RACE reads with MiXCR, one row per CDR3 protein. The sample consists of fewer than 400,000 distinct CDR3 sequences, more than 20% of them appearing once. The sequencing input was blood, either unsorted or a sorted T cell fraction (not recorded which). The origin of the receptors is a male donor with ankylosing spondylitis.

The V call is TRBV28, the J call TRBJ2-2, with unresolved D. Germline lookup yields CDR1 MDHEN and CDR2 SYDVKM. The CDR3 totals 15 residues. Deletions cut 6 bases from V and 4 bases from J, with 15 bases between. The CDR3 reads CASRSAEFITGELFF. The CDR3 DNA reads as TGTGCCAGCAGGAGCGCGGAGTTCATCACCGGGGAGCTGTTTTTT.

This clonotype was recorded a few times. J is TRBJ1-5 and V is TRBV20-1; D call uncertain. There are 14 residues in the CDR3. V lost 5 bases and J lost 1, with 12 bases in between. The germline CDR1 and CDR2 sequences are DFQATT and SNEGSKA (reference sequence). CDR3 residues: CSAGEGPSNQPQHF. In nucleotides, the CDR3 is TGCAGTGCTGGGGAGGGCCCGAGCAATCAGCCCCAGCATTTT.

The chain links TRBV6-2 or TRBV6-3 to TRBJ2-1, with D perhaps TRBD1 (6 bases). The V and J ends lost 2 bases and 7 bases respectively, with 15 bases between them. Germline lookup yields CDR1 MNHEY and CDR2 SVGEGT. The CDR3 has 15 residues. CDR3 sequence reads: CASSYTAGAKNEQFF. CDR3 nucleotides: TGTGCCAGCAGTTACACGGCAGGGGCTAAGAATGAGCAGTTCTTC.

DNA for the CDR3: TGTGCCAGCAGCGCATCCGGGACAGGGGTCCCAGATACGCAGTATTTT. Translation gives CASSASGTGVPDTQYF. The rearrangement joins TRBV9 to TRBJ2-3, with TRBD1 matching 10 bases. This CDR3 region has 16 residues. The germline gives CDR1 SGDLS, CDR2 YYNGEE. V shed 3 bases, J shed 4 bases, and the junction held 8 bases outside the gene matches.

This clonotype was picked up a small number of times. The V and J genes are TRBV20-1 and TRBJ2-3; the match to TRBD2 covers 8 bases. This CDR3 region has 15 residues. The junction had 4 bases not matched to a gene; V was cut back by 1 base and J by 1 base. The germline V gene has CDR1 DFQATT and CDR2 SNEGSKA (reference sequence). CDR3 nucleotides: TGCAGTGCTAGAGGCCAGACTAGCGGCACAGATACGCAGTATTTT. Amino acid sequence: CSARGQTSGTDTQYF.

This clonotype was counted a few times. The V gene is TRBV4-1, the J gene TRBJ2-7; 9 nucleotides line up with TRBD1. V was pared by 4 bases and J by 7 bases, with 14 bases of the junction left unmatched. In germline, CDR1 is MGHRA, CDR2 YSYEKL. CDR3 size: 16 residues. The DNA for the CDR3 is TGCGCCAGCAGCCCAATCCCGGGACAGGGAACGTATGAGCAGTACTTC. Translation gives CASSPIPGQGTYEQYF.

The rearrangement links TRBV25-1 to TRBJ2-7; the D gene could be TRBD1 or TRBD2 (5 bases each). The CDR3 length is 15 residues. V gave up 0 bases and J gave up 3 bases, with 12 bases separating them. Per the germline V gene, CDR1 is MGHDK and CDR2 is SYGVNS. Written as DNA, the CDR3 is TGTGCCAGCAGTGAATACTCCGGGGCCCTCTACGAGCAGTACTTC. It yields the protein CASSEYSGALYEQYF.

This clonotype was recorded a few times. The chain has TRBV10-3 and TRBJ2-1; the match to TRBD1 covers 10 bases. This CDR3 has 14 amino acids. The J segment lost 9 bases and the V segment lost 10 bases, leaving 12 bases of the junction unmatched. Looked up from germline, CDR1 is ENHRY and CDR2 is SYGVKD. CDR3 nucleotide sequence: TGTGCCACCTCCGGGACAGGGGAAGGTAGTGAGCAGTTCTTC. This gives the protein CATSGTGEGSEQFF.

This clonotype was observed a few times. The rearrangement joins TRBV18 to TRBJ2-2, with D possibly matching TRBD1 (7 bases). Trimming took off 9 bases at V and 0 bases at J, with 26 bases between the two ends. The CDR3 has 19 amino acids. CDR1 and CDR2 (germline): KGHSH, LQKENI. CDR3 sequence (DNA): TGTGCCAGTAACACCCGGACAGGACGAGGAGGGTCGAACACCGGGGAGCTGTTTTTT. As protein: CASNTRTGRGGSNTGELFF. The full variable domain, rest sourced from reference TRBV18 and TRBJ2-2, is NAGVMQNPRHLVRRRGQEARLRCSPMKGHSHVYWYRQLPEEGLKFMVYLQKENIIDESGMPKERFSAEFPKEGPSILRIQQVVRGDSAAYFCASNTRTGRGGSNTGELFFGEGSRLTVL.

V is TRBV6-1 and J is TRBJ2-2; tentative D call: TRBD1 (5 bases). V lost 8 bases, J lost 3 bases, and 10 bases lay in between. The CDR3 extends over 13 amino acids. The germline CDR1 and CDR2 sequences are MNHNS and SASEGT. Here the CDR3 reads CASRQNYTGELFF. CDR3 coding DNA: TGTGCCAGCCGACAGAACTACACCGGGGAGCTGTTTTTT.

The chain is built from TRBV25-1 and TRBJ2-7; D might be TRBD1 (6 bases). V lost 8 bases and J lost 4, with 12 bases in between. CDR1 is MGHDK and CDR2 is SYGVNS in the germline V gene. The CDR3 extends over 12 amino acids. This chain's CDR3 is CASGGQIYEQYF. CDR3 nucleotides: TGTGCCAGCGGAGGACAGATTTACGAGCAGTACTTC.

The chain has TRBV29-1 and TRBJ2-7; D is unclear. The V gene's germline CDR1 is SQVTM and CDR2 ANQGSEA. The CDR3 length is 14 residues. The V end was cut by 7 bases, the J end by 2 bases, with 18 bases between. This CDR3 reads CSAEWLGRPYEQYF. The CDR3 DNA reads as TGCAGCGCCGAATGGTTAGGGCGGCCCTACGAGCAGTACTTC.

The chain is built from TRBV3-1 and TRBJ1-1; no definite D call. CDR3 size: 13 residues. Germline-derived CDR1 and CDR2 are LGHDT and YNNKEL (reference sequence). V lost 0 bases to trimming and J lost 10 bases, with 12 bases between them. In nucleotides, the CDR3 is TGTGCCAGCAGCCAAGATCCTGCCTTGCGAGCTTTCTTT. This codes for CASSQDPALRAFF.

The chain couples TRBV19 to TRBJ2-5; 7 bases align to TRBD1. V was clipped by 6 bases and J by 3 bases; unmatched bases: 4. Germline V gene sequence: CDR1 LNHDA, CDR2 SQIVND (reference sequence). The length of the CDR3 is 13 residues. In DNA, the CDR3 is TGTGCCAGTAGAAGACAGGGAGAAGAGACCCAGTACTTC. Amino acid sequence: CASRRQGEETQYF.

This clonotype was observed a few times. This sequence joins TRBV20-1 and TRBJ2-1; 7 positions match TRBD2. This CDR3 region has 15 residues. Germline V gives CDR1 DFQATT, CDR2 SNEGSKA (reference sequence). The J segment lost 4 bases and the V segment lost 0 bases, leaving 6 bases of the junction unmatched. The CDR3, as DNA: TGCAGTGCTAGAGATACGAGACTAGCATACAATGAGCAGTTCTTC. It encodes CSARDTRLAYNEQFF.

Many counts were recorded for this clonotype. Mismatch with germline at one junction end may stem from a read error. The chain couples TRBV18 to TRBJ2-7, with TRBD2 identical over 13 bases. CDR1 is KGHSH, CDR2 LQKENI, per germline. The CDR3 extends over 15 amino acids. Here the CDR3 reads CASSPPGLAGNEQYF. DNA of the CDR3: TGCGCCAGCAGCCCACCGGGACTAGCGGGAAACGAGCAGTACTTC.

This chain connects TRBV12-5 to TRBJ2-5; D remains unclear. The germline V and J ends were trimmed by 2 bases and 4 bases, with 5 bases remaining between them. Looked up from germline, CDR1 is LGHNT and CDR2 is FRNRAP. CDR3 size: 12 residues. In DNA form, the CDR3 reads TGTGCTAGTGGTTTGTTTGGAGAGACCCAGTACTTC. Its protein is CASGLFGETQYF.

This clonotype showed up just a few times. Here the CDR3 DNA reads TGTGCCAGTAGTATACAGGCAACACTCAATGAGCAGTTCTTC. Protein sequence: CASSIQATLNEQFF. The chain joins TRBV19 to TRBJ2-1; D gene ambiguous. The CDR3 runs to 14 residues. V was clipped by 2 bases and J by 6 bases, with 11 bases between them. Germline CDR1 reads LNHDA; CDR2 reads SQIVND (reference sequence). Full variable domain (rest looked up from reference TRBV19 and TRBJ2-1): DGGITQSPKYLFRKEGQNVTLSCEQNLNHDAMYWYRQDPGQGLRLIYYSQIVNDFQKGDIAEGYSVSREKKESFPLTVTSAQKNPTAFYLCASSIQATLNEQFFGPGTRLTVL.

The chain is built from TRBV11-2 and TRBJ2-5, with D maybe TRBD2 (6 bases). V was clipped by 5 bases and J by 2 bases, with 9 bases between them. CDR3 size: 13 residues. Germline V gives CDR1 SGHAT, CDR2 FQNNGV. DNA of the CDR3: TGTGCCAGCAGCCGGGAGCGGCAAGAGACCCAGTACTTC. Translation: CASSRERQETQYF.

V gene TRBV7-2 combines with J gene TRBJ2-7; 10 positions agree with TRBD2. This CDR3 spans 15 amino acids. Per germline, CDR1 SGHTA and CDR2 FQGNSA. The J segment lost 3 bases and the V segment lost 2 bases, leaving 4 bases of the junction unmatched. The CDR3 sequence: CASSLTPSGSYEQYF. The CDR3 nucleotides read TGTGCCAGCAGCTTAACCCCTAGCGGGAGCTACGAGCAGTACTTC. The complete variable domain, with remaining parts taken from reference TRBV7-2 and TRBJ2-7, reads GAGVSQSPSNKVTEKGKDVELRCDPISGHTALYWYRQSLGQGLEFLIYFQGNSAPDKSGLPSDRFSAERTGGSVSTLTIQRTQQEDSAVYLCASSLTPSGSYEQYFGPGTRLTVT.

This clonotype came up a few times. The chain uses TRBV20-1 and TRBJ2-7; D is possibly TRBD1 (6 bases). Germline-derived CDR1 and CDR2 are DFQATT and SNEGSKA (reference sequence). Trimming removed 6 bases at V and 5 bases at J, with 17 bases between. The CDR3 consists of 13 residues. The CDR3 DNA reads TGCAGTGCCACCTACAGGGCGAACAACGAGCAGTACTTC. It specifies CSATYRANNEQYF.

This chain uses TRBV6-5 with TRBJ1-4; unclear D gene. The CDR3 is 15 residues long. Trimming took 2 bases from V and 6 from J, leaving 13 bases between them. CDR1 MNHEY and CDR2 SVGAGI come from the germline V gene. The CDR3 DNA follows: TGTGCCAGCAGTTACGCCCCTTGGGCAGATGAAAAACTGTTTTTT. This encodes CASSYAPWADEKLFF.

The chain joins TRBV7-2 to TRBJ2-7; maybe TRBD2 (6 bases). V dropped 1 base and J dropped 3 bases, with 13 bases sitting between them. The CDR3 sequence is 15 residues long. The germline V gene has CDR1 SGHTA and CDR2 FQGNSA. The CDR3 DNA follows: TGTGCCAGCAGCTTAGTGGGGCGGGGATACTACGAGCAGTACTTC. It yields the protein CASSLVGRGYYEQYF.

This clonotype has more than one count but fewer than ten. This chain links TRBV18 with TRBJ2-5; D is perhaps TRBD1 or TRBD2 (5 bases each). Deletions cut 3 bases from V and 5 bases from J, with 10 bases between. CDR1 KGHSH and CDR2 LQKENI come from the germline V gene. CDR3 length equals 13 residues. The CDR3 loop is CASSPGPRETQYF. In nucleotides, the CDR3 is TGTGCCAGCTCACCGGGACCGAGGGAGACCCAGTACTTC.

The chain couples TRBV29-1 to TRBJ1-1; no definite D call. CDR3 size: 12 residues. Looked up from germline, CDR1 is SQVTM and CDR2 is ANQGSEA. Between the trimmed V and J ends, which lost 3 bases and 1 base, there was a span of 6 bases. CDR3 bases: TGCAGCGTTGATGGCAGGAACACTGAAGCTTTCTTT. Translating it yields CSVDGRNTEAFF.

This clonotype was observed a few times. The rearrangement joins TRBV5-1 to TRBJ2-5; the D gene could be TRBD1 or TRBD2 (5 bases each). Trimming shortened V by 0 bases and J by 5 bases, and 23 bases separated the two germline ends. Germline CDR1 SGHRS, CDR2 YFSETQ. CDR3 length equals 18 residues. CDR3 sequence: CASSLGGVAAGSSETQYF. The DNA of the CDR3 is TGCGCCAGCAGCTTGGGAGGGGTAGCAGCTGGAAGTAGTGAGACCCAGTACTTC.